This is a list of T cell receptor beta chains from one sample in a study of blood T cell repertoires in COVID-19. Generated by immunoSEQ multiplex PCR, the TCRdb table keeps only in-frame clones and is missing some. The top ten hold less than 1.5% of the sample, which has 350,000 to 500,000 clones, nearly 90% seen once. Input material: PBMCs or T cells enriched from blood (not recorded which). These receptors all stem from a woman aged 18-35 years who had been exposed to COVID-19. Both conserved end residues are part of each CDR3. A D gene is named only where the DNA matches it firmly. Part of the rows lack a size; the others show once, few, many or a class for expanded clones.

clone_size	v_call	j_call	d_call	cdr3_nt	cdr3_aa
-	TRBV24-1	TRBJ2-3	TRBD1	TGTGCCACCAGTGACCAACCCCCGGGACAGGGTTACACAGATACGCAGTATTTT	CATSDQPPGQGYTDTQYF
once	TRBV18	TRBJ2-3	TRBD2	TGTGCCAGCTCACCCAGCGGGGGGAATCTAGATACGCAGTATTTT	CASSPSGGNLDTQYF
-	TRBV7-2	TRBJ1-3	-	TGTGCCAGCAGCTTAGACCCCGGGGCTGGAAACACCATATATTTT	CASSLDPGAGNTIYF
-	TRBV11-2	TRBJ2-7	-	TGTGCCAGCAGCACCCAGACTTGGAGCTCCTACGAGCAGTACTTC	CASSTQTWSSYEQYF
-	TRBV7-2	TRBJ1-3	-	TGTGCCAGCAGCTCACAGGGACGTGGAAACACCATATATTTT	CASSSQGRGNTIYF
-	TRBV6-4	TRBJ2-3	TRBD2	TGTGCCAGCAGTGACTCCGGGGGGGCAGATACGCAGTATTTT	CASSDSGGADTQYF
-	TRBV7-2	TRBJ2-7	TRBD1	TGTGCCAGCAGCCCAGGGGACAGATACTACGAGCAGTACTTC	CASSPGDRYYEQYF
-	TRBV10-3	TRBJ2-7	TRBD1	TGTGCCATCAGTGGGTCGGGACAGGGCTACGAGCAGTACTTC	CAISGSGQGYEQYF
-	TRBV2	TRBJ1-4	-	TGTGCCAGCAGTGAATTTCTAGGGAGCCCCGGGGGGGAAAAACTGTTTTTT	CASSEFLGSPGGEKLFF
-	TRBV6-5	TRBJ1-2	-	TGTGCCAGCAGCCCAGGGAGGGGGAGAAACTATGGCTACACCTTC	CASSPGRGRNYGYTF
-	TRBV9	TRBJ2-1	-	TGTGCCAGCAGCCCGGAGGGCGGAGACAATGAGCAGTTCTTC	CASSPEGGDNEQFF
-	TRBV3-1/TRBV3-2	TRBJ2-1	-	TGTGCCAGCTGCGGGGACAATGAGCAGTTCTTC	CASCGDNEQFF
-	TRBV4-1	TRBJ2-3	-	TGCAGAGCTAGCACAGATACGCAGTATTTT	CRASTDTQYF
-	TRBV28	TRBJ2-5	TRBD2	TGTGCCAGCAGCCCCCTGGGCGGGAGCGGAGGGGAGACCCAGTACTTC	CASSPLGGSGGETQYF
once	TRBV29-1	TRBJ1-1	TRBD1	TGCAGCGTTGAATTTGTGGGACAGGGTAAGACTGAAGCTTTCTTT	CSVEFVGQGKTEAFF
-	TRBV9	TRBJ2-7	TRBD2	TGTGCCAGCAGCGTGTCTAGCGGGTGGGAGCAGTACTTC	CASSVSSGWEQYF
-	TRBV2	TRBJ1-3	-	TGTGCCAGCAGTGAAGAACATCCAGGTGCCCGAAACACCATATATTTT	CASSEEHPGARNTIYF
-	TRBV23-1	TRBJ2-7	-	TGCGCCAGCAGTCCCCCTCTCGGGAGACCCTACGAGCAGTACTTC	CASSPPLGRPYEQYF
-	TRBV6-4	TRBJ1-2	-	TGTGCCAGCAGTGACTCGGAGGGCCAGGGCTACACCTTC	CASSDSEGQGYTF
-	TRBV24-1	TRBJ2-2	-	TGTGCCACCAGTGGTCGGAGCCCCTCGAACACCGGGGAGCTGTTTTTT	CATSGRSPSNTGELFF
once	TRBV19	TRBJ1-5	TRBD1	TGTGCCAGTAGTAAAAACCAGGGGGGGCCCCAGCATTTT	CASSKNQGGPQHF
-	TRBV10-3	TRBJ2-1	TRBD2	TGTGCCATCAGTCCTTTTAGCGGGGAACCCTACAATGAGCAGTTCTTC	CAISPFSGEPYNEQFF